Presented here are 25 T cell receptor beta chains from one specimen sequenced in a study of long-term antiretroviral therapy in people with HIV. The libraries were made with immunoSEQ v3.0 at survey level. Only in-frame clones appear in the TCRdb table, and some are missing; sequencing was by immunoSEQ multiplex PCR. The table includes approximately 24,000 clones, 81% detected once. The sample in question was unsorted PBMCs, obtained 4.4 years after starting antiretroviral therapy. The receptors originated from a man aged 30-40 years with HIV.

This chain uses TRBV19 with TRBJ1-2, with unresolved D. This CDR3 region has 13 residues. Germline V gene sequence: CDR1 LNHDA, CDR2 SQIVND (reference sequence). With 5 bases removed from V and 1 base from J, the gap between germline ends came to 8 bases. CDR3 protein: CASSVGNNYGYTF. CDR3 bases: TGTGCCAGTAGTGTGGGTAATAACTATGGCTACACCTTC.

This clone showed up just a few times. This rearrangement joins TRBV28 to TRBJ1-4; perhaps TRBD1 as D (5 bases). The V end was cut by 3 bases, the J end by 6 bases, with 14 bases between. The CDR3 extends over 15 amino acids. CDR1 MDHEN and CDR2 SYDVKM come from the germline V gene. CDR3 bases: TGTGCCAGCAGTTTGGGGGGACGGGGGGATGAAAAACTGTTTTTT. This codes for CASSLGGRGDEKLFF.

This chain links TRBV11-1 with TRBJ2-7, with a weak D call TRBD1 (6 bases). V lost 5 bases and J lost 3, with 20 bases in between. The CDR3 consists of 16 residues. Germline V gene lookup returns CDR1 SGHAT and CDR2 FQDESV (reference sequence). Here the CDR3 DNA reads TGTGCCAGCAGCCATAAACAGGGCGACCACTACTACGAGCAGTACTTC. This codes for CASSHKQGDHYYEQYF.

This clone was detected a few times. The chain joins TRBV2 to TRBJ1-2; D is perhaps TRBD1 (5 bases). The V end was cut by 11 bases, the J end by 3 bases, with 25 bases between. CDR1 SNHLY and CDR2 FYNNEI come from the germline V gene. The CDR3 is 16 amino acids. The CDR3 sequence is CALVRLGDTGDYGYTF. The CDR3 bases are TGTGCCCTAGTGCGCCTAGGAGATACGGGGGACTATGGCTACACCTTC.

The rearrangement joins TRBV6-6 to TRBJ2-2; possibly TRBD1 for D (5 bases). CDR3 length equals 15 residues. The ends were cut back, 10 bases at V and 1 base at J, with 16 bases in the middle. Germline lookup yields CDR1 MNHNY and CDR2 SVGAGI (reference sequence). CDR3 nucleotides: TGTGCCACCCAGAGTACGACAGAGAACACCGGGGAGCTGTTTTTT. It translates to CATQSTTENTGELFF.

This clone has just one count. This chain connects TRBV6-5 to TRBJ2-2; 7 positions agree with TRBD1. There are 15 residues in the CDR3. Germline V gives CDR1 MNHEY, CDR2 SVGAGI. Unmatched junction bases numbered 6, after V lost 8 bases and J lost 0 bases. The CDR3 DNA reads as TGTGCCAGCGTAAAGGGGGCGCCGAACACCGGGGAGCTGTTTTTT. It specifies CASVKGAPNTGELFF.

CDR3 sequence reads: CASRRSGLAGGNEQFF. CDR3 coding DNA: TGTGCCAGTAGGAGGTCTGGACTAGCGGGAGGCAATGAGCAGTTCTTC. This chain uses TRBV19 with TRBJ2-1; 14 nucleotides agree with TRBD2. The V segment lost 6 bases and the J segment 6 bases; nucleotides outside the gene matches: 7. From germline, CDR1 is LNHDA and CDR2 SQIVND (reference sequence). The CDR3 consists of 16 residues.

The chain uses TRBV15 and TRBJ1-2; D is undetermined. The CDR3 totals 14 residues. Germline CDR1 and CDR2: LNHNV and YYDKDF (reference sequence). V was cut by 3 bases and J by 6 bases, with 14 bases left in between. CDR3 amino acids: CATSRDSRTDGYTF. Written as DNA, the CDR3 is TGTGCCACCAGCAGGGATAGCCGGACCGATGGCTACACCTTC.

This chain links TRBV25-1 with TRBJ1-1, with no clear D. CDR3 length: 15 amino acids. Trimming took off 7 bases at V and 3 bases at J, with 18 bases between the two ends. Germline values: CDR1 MGHDK, CDR2 SYGVNS. CDR3 sequence (DNA): TGTGCCAGCACCGCAAAGGGTAGAGAGTACACTGAAGCTTTCTTT. It translates to CASTAKGREYTEAFF.

The chain employs TRBV6-5 and TRBJ2-2; TRBD2 agrees at 10 bases. Germline lookup yields CDR1 MNHEY and CDR2 SVGAGI. V gave up 2 bases and J gave up 7 bases; unmatched junction bases: 7. The CDR3 length is 16 residues. In nucleotides, the CDR3 is TGTGCCAGCAGTTACGAGGCTAGCGGGAGTAACGGGGAGCTGTTTTTT. It encodes CASSYEASGSNGELFF.

The chain has TRBV15 and TRBJ1-2; 7 nucleotides align to TRBD1. The CDR3 contains 17 residues. The V and J ends lost 2 bases and 2 bases, in that order; junction bases with no gene match: 11. Germline values: CDR1 LNHNV, CDR2 YYDKDF (reference sequence). The CDR3 DNA reads TGTGCCACCAGCAGACGACAGGGCGGTGGTGGGAACTATGGCTACACCTTC. Translation gives CATSRRQGGGGNYGYTF.

J is TRBJ1-2 and V is TRBV5-4, with 11 bases lining up with TRBD1. J lost 6 bases, V lost 0 bases, and 10 bases had no gene match. CDR1 and CDR2 (germline): SGHNT, YYREEE (reference sequence). The CDR3 is 17 amino acids. The CDR3 region is CASSLARRDRGRNGYTF. The CDR3 DNA follows: TGTGCCAGCAGCTTGGCGAGAAGGGACAGGGGGAGGAATGGCTACACCTTC. Full variable domain (missing parts from reference TRBV5-4 and TRBJ1-2): ETGVTQSPTHLIKTRGQQVTLRCSSQSGHNTVSWYQQALGQGPQFIFQYYREEENGRGNFPPRFSGLQFPNYSSELNVNALELDDSALYLCASSLARRDRGRNGYTFGSGTRLTVV.

This sequence joins TRBV19 and TRBJ2-7, with TRBD2 as a possible D gene (5 bases). Between the trimmed V and J ends, which lost 11 bases and 1 base, there was a span of 18 bases. Germline V gene sequence: CDR1 LNHDA, CDR2 SQIVND (reference sequence). This CDR3 region has 14 residues. The CDR3 loop reads CASGRGLSSYEQYF. The CDR3, as DNA: TGTGCCTCAGGCCGAGGGCTATCATCCTACGAGCAGTACTTC.

The CDR3 sequence is CASRTSGGANGELFF. In DNA, the CDR3 is TGTGCCAGTAGGACTAGCGGGGGGGCAAACGGGGAGCTGTTTTTT. The chain joins TRBV19 to TRBJ2-2, with 14 bases fitting TRBD2. CDR1 is LNHDA, CDR2 SQIVND, per germline (reference sequence). There are 15 residues in the CDR3. Trimming removed 6 bases from V and 7 bases from J; junction bases left unmatched: 4.

The chain carries TRBV7-2 and TRBJ2-7; D is uncertain. Germline CDR1 reads SGHTA; CDR2 reads FQGNSA. V was pared by 5 bases and J by 2 bases, with 13 bases between. The CDR3 contains 14 residues. CDR3 in amino acids: CASSPTSQPYEQYF. Written as DNA, the CDR3 is TGTGCCAGCAGCCCGACCAGTCAACCCTACGAGCAGTACTTC.

This chain connects TRBV11-3 to TRBJ2-1; the D gene is possibly TRBD2 (6 bases). The CDR3 has 13 residues. In germline, CDR1 is SGHNT, CDR2 YENEEA. Trimming left V 8 bases short and J 7 bases short, with 15 bases between. The CDR3 coding sequence is TGTGCCAGCGCCCTCGGGAGTTTAAATGAGCAGTTCTTC. This translates into CASALGSLNEQFF.

V and J are TRBV6-6 and TRBJ2-7; TRBD2 agrees at 7 bases. This CDR3 region has 14 residues. V lost 6 bases, J lost 2 bases, and 7 bases stayed unmatched. The germline V gene has CDR1 MNHNY and CDR2 SVGAGI (reference sequence). CDR3 sequence: CASRIRLAAYEQYF. For the CDR3, the DNA is TGTGCCAGCAGGATTAGACTAGCCGCCTACGAGCAGTACTTC.

The CDR3 loop reads CATSGTPGSMNTEAFF. CDR3 bases: TGTGCCACCAGCGGGACCCCGGGCAGCATGAACACTGAAGCTTTCTTT. The chain uses TRBV15 and TRBJ1-1; weak D call: TRBD1 (5 bases). This CDR3 is 16 amino acids long. Per germline, CDR1 LNHNV and CDR2 YYDKDF (reference sequence). V lost 5 bases and J lost 0, with 16 bases in between.

The chain is built from TRBV2 and TRBJ2-7, with 7 bases lining up with TRBD1. Trimming took 3 bases from V and 6 from J; bases not matched to a gene: 5. This CDR3 region has 13 residues. Germline values: CDR1 SNHLY, CDR2 FYNNEI. CDR3 bases: TGTGCCAGCAGTGATTTAGGGGACAGCGAGCAGTACTTC. Translation gives CASSDLGDSEQYF.

The chain has TRBV6-5 and TRBJ1-2; D perhaps matches TRBD1 (6 bases). Per the germline V gene, CDR1 is MNHEY and CDR2 is SVGAGI. The CDR3 is 16 amino acids. V was trimmed by 0 bases and J by 2 bases, leaving 13 bases between them. The CDR3 protein is CASSYSYRDLNYGYTF. The CDR3, as DNA: TGTGCCAGCAGTTACTCATACAGGGATCTAAACTATGGCTACACCTTC.

This clone has just one count. The chain joins TRBV6-6 to TRBJ2-5; D call uncertain. The CDR3 is 11 residues long. The germline V gene has CDR1 MNHNY and CDR2 SVGAGI (reference sequence). V lost 6 bases and J 5 bases, leaving 7 bases between the germline ends. CDR3 bases: TGTGCCAGCAGCCAAGTGGAGACCCAGTACTTC. This translates into CASSQVETQYF.

This chain joins TRBV12-5 and TRBJ2-7; unclear D gene. Per germline, CDR1 LGHNT and CDR2 FRNRAP. The CDR3 is 14 residues long. V was cut by 3 bases and J by 2 bases, with 11 bases left in between. The CDR3 DNA follows: TGTGCTAGTGGTTTTGGGCCTGGGACCTACGAGCAGTACTTC. Protein: CASGFGPGTYEQYF.

This chain uses TRBV29-1 with TRBJ2-2; D possibly corresponds to TRBD2 (7 bases). CDR3 length: 15 amino acids. In germline, CDR1 is SQVTM, CDR2 ANQGSEA. The germline V and J ends were trimmed by 5 bases and 5 bases, with 18 bases remaining between them. The CDR3, as DNA: TGCAGCGTTCTGAAGGGGGGGCTAAGGACCGGGGAGCTGTTTTTT. Its translation: CSVLKGGLRTGELFF.

This chain uses TRBV6-5 with TRBJ1-2; D ambiguous. CDR3 size: 14 residues. V was pared by 8 bases and J by 5 bases, with 18 bases between. The V gene's germline CDR1 is MNHEY and CDR2 SVGAGI. The CDR3 here is CASGEAGLPYGYTF. The CDR3 DNA reads as TGTGCCAGCGGGGAGGCAGGACTCCCTTATGGCTACACCTTC.

The CDR3 coding sequence is TGTGCCAGCAGTTCAGGGGGCGCTAACTATGGCTACACCTTC. Amino acid sequence: CASSSGGANYGYTF. The rearrangement links TRBV27 to TRBJ1-2, with TRBD1 matching 8 bases. The J segment lost 0 bases and the V segment lost 4 bases, leaving 1 base of the junction unmatched. The germline V gene encodes CDR1 MNHEY and CDR2 SMNVEV (reference sequence). The CDR3 totals 14 residues.